This T cell receptor beta chain was retrieved from a study of OX40 agonist ivuxolimab in advanced cancers. Measured with immunoSEQ multiplex PCR; TCRdb has only the in-frame clones, and not every one. The profile shows about 100,000 clones, 90% to 95% of them singletons. The sequence came from an adult with an advanced solid tumor such as melanoma, head and neck, liver or kidney cancer. The source was CD4+ or CD8+ T cells sorted from blood, collected in a trial of the OX40 agonist ivuxolimab.

The CDR3 DNA reads as TGTGCCAGCAGCTTAAGTAGCGGAGGGTACAATGAGCAGTTCTTC. Its protein is CASSLSSGGYNEQFF. The chain employs TRBV11-2 and TRBJ2-1, with D possibly TRBD2 on 6 matching bases. The V gene's germline CDR1 is SGHAT and CDR2 FQNNGV. V was clipped by 2 bases and J by 4 bases, with 12 bases between them. This CDR3 spans 15 amino acids.